Below are 18 T cell receptor beta chains sequenced from a single sample in a study of human T cells and chemical hapten exposure. TCRdb re-called the RACE reads through MiXCR, storing one row per CDR3 protein. The data contain roughly 120,000 distinct CDR3 sequences, roughly an eighth of them singletons. Time point specified: patch test 1, 2 weeks after DPC sensitization. Regarding treatment: therapeutic diphenylcyclopropenone sensitization with weekly scalp DPC. This material consisted of whole blood, taken in connection with sensitization to the hapten diphenylcyclopropenone (DPC). All receptors derive from a man aged 18 to 29 with alopecia areata. Some clones in this sample may be carry-over from other donors' samples.

In DNA, the CDR3 is TGTGCCAGCAGCCCCTCGGGGGCAAGCACCGGGGAGCTGTTTTTT. It codes for CASSPSGASTGELFF. J is TRBJ2-2 and V is TRBV7-3; D could derive from TRBD1 or TRBD2 (6 bases each). Germline V gives CDR1 SGHTA, CDR2 FQGTGA. CDR3 length: 15 amino acids. V was shortened by 5 bases and J by 4 bases, with 14 bases between the two germline ends.

This clonotype was counted a few times. The rearrangement links TRBV29-1 to TRBJ2-5; unclear D gene. Germline V gene sequence: CDR1 SQVTM, CDR2 ANQGSEA. With 4 bases removed from V and 7 bases from J, the gap between germline ends came to 13 bases. The CDR3 loop spans 12 amino acids. The CDR3 is CSVVDPNGTQYF. The CDR3 region has the DNA TGCAGCGTTGTTGACCCCAATGGGACCCAGTACTTC.

In this sample, this clonotype turned up a few times. This chain uses TRBV18 with TRBJ2-3; 10 bases match TRBD1. With 3 bases clipped from V and 3 bases from J, the junction kept 3 bases outside the gene matches. From germline, CDR1 is KGHSH and CDR2 LQKENI. This CDR3 has 15 amino acids. The chain's CDR3 is CASSPGTGVTDTQYF. DNA of the CDR3: TGTGCCAGCTCACCCGGGACAGGGGTTACAGATACGCAGTATTTT.

This clonotype appeared a few times. This chain joins TRBV27 and TRBJ2-7; D remains ambiguous. Per germline, CDR1 MNHEY and CDR2 SMNVEV (reference sequence). The CDR3 loop spans 11 amino acids. The V end was cut by 3 bases, the J end by 5 bases, with 5 bases between. Here the CDR3 DNA reads TGTGCCAGCAGTTTCGGCGACGAGCAGTACTTC. Protein product: CASSFGDEQYF.

This clonotype was seen a few times. The CDR3 sequence: CASSYSNMGAGNTIYF. DNA of the CDR3: TGTGCCAGCAGTTACTCGAATATGGGCGCTGGAAACACCATATATTTT. The genes are TRBV6-6 and TRBJ1-3, with D hard to call. The ends were cut back, 0 bases at V and 2 bases at J, with 11 bases in the middle. The CDR3 length is 16 residues. Germline V CDR1 and CDR2: MNHNY, SVGAGI (reference sequence).

This clonotype was found a few times. The chain is built from TRBV28 and TRBJ2-1, with a possible D match to TRBD2 (6 bases). The CDR3 totals 12 residues. From germline, CDR1 is MDHEN and CDR2 SYDVKM. Trimming took 3 bases from V and 15 from J, leaving 15 bases between them. CDR3 bases: TGTGCCAGCAGTTTCACCGGGACGGGGGTGTTCTTC. This gives the protein CASSFTGTGVFF.

The chain recombines TRBV7-2 with TRBJ2-3, with 11 bases matching TRBD2. The CDR3 spans 16 residues. V lost 2 bases and J lost 6; bases outside the gene matches: 7. Per the germline V gene, CDR1 is SGHTA and CDR2 is FQGNSA. CDR3 in amino acids: CASSLLLAGVTDTQYF. The CDR3, as DNA: TGTGCCAGCAGCTTACTACTAGCGGGGGTTACCGATACGCAGTATTTT.

Ten or more counts support this clonotype. V is TRBV6-1 and J is TRBJ2-3, with 10 bases fitting TRBD2. There are 15 residues in the CDR3. J gave up 8 bases and V 2 bases, and 7 bases lay outside the gene matches. CDR1 is MNHNS, CDR2 SASEGT, per germline. This chain's CDR3 is CASSEMASGGGTQYF. The CDR3 bases are TGTGCCAGCAGTGAAATGGCTAGCGGGGGAGGTACGCAGTATTTT.

The rearrangement links TRBV7-9 to TRBJ2-3, with TRBD2 as a possible D gene (6 bases). Germline-derived CDR1 and CDR2 are SEHNR and FQNEAQ (reference sequence). Trimming removed 5 bases at V and 7 bases at J, with 13 bases between. The CDR3 is made up of 13 amino acids. The CDR3 nucleotides are TGTGCCAGCAGCCTCCCCGGGACTTATACGCAGTATTTT. It specifies CASSLPGTYTQYF.

The V gene is TRBV20-1, the J gene TRBJ1-1; D is unclear. The CDR3 is 12 amino acids. V lost 5 bases, J lost 1 base, and 8 bases lay in between. Germline CDR1 reads DFQATT; CDR2 reads SNEGSKA (reference sequence). CDR3 nucleotide sequence: TGCAGTGCTTCCGCAGGGAACACTGAAGCTTTCTTT. Protein: CSASAGNTEAFF.

Remarks on this clonotype: The junction and the germline gene differ at one end; a read error may be behind it. This sequence joins TRBV7-6 and TRBJ2-1; 7 bases line up with TRBD2. Germline-derived CDR1 and CDR2 are SGHVS and FNYEAQ. The CDR3 loop spans 19 amino acids. The CDR3 loop reads CVSSLNPSFSGASYNEQFF. In nucleotides, the CDR3 is TGTGTCAGCAGCTTAAACCCCTCTTTCAGCGGGGCCTCCTACAATGAGCAGTTCTTC.

In its sample, this clonotype was seen many times. The chain recombines TRBV20-1 with TRBJ2-3, with D possibly matching TRBD1 (6 bases). Germline V lookup: CDR1 DFQATT, CDR2 SNEGSKA (reference sequence). The length of the CDR3 is 13 residues. V lost 1 base, J lost 13 bases, and 18 bases lay in between. For the CDR3, the DNA is TGCAGTGCTAGAGCGGATGGGGGCTCAGAGGAGTATTTT. Translation: CSARADGGSEEYF.

There are a few counts of this clonotype. The CDR3 DNA sequence: TGTGCCAGCAGTCCCCGCAGGGGCGCCTATCAGCCCCAGCATTTT. This encodes CASSPRRGAYQPQHF. The chain recombines TRBV6-5 with TRBJ1-5; a weak D match, TRBD1 (6 bases). The CDR3 is 15 residues long. CDR1 MNHEY and CDR2 SVGAGI come from the germline V gene. The ends were cut back, 5 bases at V and 5 bases at J, with 16 bases in the middle.

This clonotype has only a few counts. The V and J genes are TRBV5-1 and TRBJ1-1; D call uncertain. The germline V gene has CDR1 SGHRS and CDR2 YFSETQ. The CDR3 runs 14 residues. V shed 0 bases and J shed 4 bases, with 10 bases lying between them. The CDR3 spells CASSLGAVGTEAFF. Here the CDR3 DNA reads TGCGCCAGCAGCTTGGGGGCGGTCGGCACTGAAGCTTTCTTT.

In its sample, this clonotype was seen a few times. This sequence joins TRBV28 and TRBJ2-3; 7 bases are a match to TRBD2. Germline V CDR1 and CDR2: MDHEN, SYDVKM. The CDR3 has 20 residues. V trimming: 2 bases; J trimming: 2 bases; junction bases outside the gene matches: 19. In nucleotides, the CDR3 is TGTGCCAGCAGTTTAGGTTTACGGGCGACTAGCCCGAGGGCCACAGATACGCAGTATTTT. This encodes CASSLGLRATSPRATDTQYF. The whole variable domain, remainder taken from reference TRBV28 and TRBJ2-3, is DVKVTQSSRYLVKRTGEKVFLECVQDMDHENMFWYRQDPGLGLRLIYFSYDVKMKEKGDIPEGYSVSREKKERFSLILESASTNQTSMYLCASSLGLRATSPRATDTQYFGPGTRLTVL.

This clonotype was seen a few times. The V and J genes are TRBV21-1 and TRBJ1-3; no DNA check was done on the table's D call, TRBD1. TRBV21-1 represents a pseudogene. This CDR3 is built from 14 residues. The CDR3 loop reads CANPGDNSGNTIYF. CDR3 DNA sequence: TGTGCCAACCCGGGGGACAACTCTGGAAACACCATATATTTT.

A few counts support this clonotype. The chain has TRBV13 and TRBJ2-5; 7 nucleotides align to TRBD2. Germline CDR1 reads PRHDT; CDR2 reads FYEKMQ (reference sequence). The CDR3 covers 15 residues. The trim removed 4 bases at V and 5 bases at J, leaving 10 bases unmatched. CDR3 protein: CASSYLSGALETQYF. In DNA form, the CDR3 reads TGTGCCAGCAGCTACCTCAGCGGGGCGTTGGAGACCCAGTACTTC.

Regarding this clonotype: One end of the junction does not line up with germline, which may come from a read error. V and J are TRBV7-3 and TRBJ2-1; 13 positions agree with TRBD2. Germline V gives CDR1 SGHTA, CDR2 FQGTGA. CDR3 length: 18 residues. In DNA, the CDR3 is TGTGTCAGCAGCCCCCCGGGACTAGCGGGGAGCTCCTACAATGAGCAGTTCTTC. Translated: CVSSPPGLAGSSYNEQFF.